This T cell receptor beta chain was sequenced during a study of vaccination and CD4 T cells after COVID-19. About the research overall: Each participant was administered two doses of a vaccine, which was either BNT162b2 or mRNA-1273.

About this clonotype itself: Antigen specificity is unknown.

This CDR3 has 12 residues. The V end was cut by 5 bases, the J end by 7 bases, with 12 bases between. Germline V lookup: CDR1 DFQATT, CDR2 SNEGSKA (reference sequence). Sequencing of cultured CD4+ T cell DNA used the Oncomine TCR Beta short-read assay. Cultured CD4+ T cells were the source of extracted genomic DNA. One entry per CDR3 protein, called by TCRdb with MiXCR from the PCR reads. The table has more than 9,000 distinct CDR3 sequences, 77% seen once. Treatment reported: approximately 9-day PBMC culture with coronavirus spike peptide pools or control peptides (ViraFEST assay). The source of this sequence is a human donor who had recovered from COVID-19. The chain is built from TRBV20-1 and TRBJ1-5, with no clear D. The specimen was CD4+ T cells from blood, cultured in vitro. The CDR3 loop reads CSASRSGQPQHF. In nucleotides, the CDR3 is TGCAGTGCTTCACGGAGTGGACAGCCCCAGCATTTT.